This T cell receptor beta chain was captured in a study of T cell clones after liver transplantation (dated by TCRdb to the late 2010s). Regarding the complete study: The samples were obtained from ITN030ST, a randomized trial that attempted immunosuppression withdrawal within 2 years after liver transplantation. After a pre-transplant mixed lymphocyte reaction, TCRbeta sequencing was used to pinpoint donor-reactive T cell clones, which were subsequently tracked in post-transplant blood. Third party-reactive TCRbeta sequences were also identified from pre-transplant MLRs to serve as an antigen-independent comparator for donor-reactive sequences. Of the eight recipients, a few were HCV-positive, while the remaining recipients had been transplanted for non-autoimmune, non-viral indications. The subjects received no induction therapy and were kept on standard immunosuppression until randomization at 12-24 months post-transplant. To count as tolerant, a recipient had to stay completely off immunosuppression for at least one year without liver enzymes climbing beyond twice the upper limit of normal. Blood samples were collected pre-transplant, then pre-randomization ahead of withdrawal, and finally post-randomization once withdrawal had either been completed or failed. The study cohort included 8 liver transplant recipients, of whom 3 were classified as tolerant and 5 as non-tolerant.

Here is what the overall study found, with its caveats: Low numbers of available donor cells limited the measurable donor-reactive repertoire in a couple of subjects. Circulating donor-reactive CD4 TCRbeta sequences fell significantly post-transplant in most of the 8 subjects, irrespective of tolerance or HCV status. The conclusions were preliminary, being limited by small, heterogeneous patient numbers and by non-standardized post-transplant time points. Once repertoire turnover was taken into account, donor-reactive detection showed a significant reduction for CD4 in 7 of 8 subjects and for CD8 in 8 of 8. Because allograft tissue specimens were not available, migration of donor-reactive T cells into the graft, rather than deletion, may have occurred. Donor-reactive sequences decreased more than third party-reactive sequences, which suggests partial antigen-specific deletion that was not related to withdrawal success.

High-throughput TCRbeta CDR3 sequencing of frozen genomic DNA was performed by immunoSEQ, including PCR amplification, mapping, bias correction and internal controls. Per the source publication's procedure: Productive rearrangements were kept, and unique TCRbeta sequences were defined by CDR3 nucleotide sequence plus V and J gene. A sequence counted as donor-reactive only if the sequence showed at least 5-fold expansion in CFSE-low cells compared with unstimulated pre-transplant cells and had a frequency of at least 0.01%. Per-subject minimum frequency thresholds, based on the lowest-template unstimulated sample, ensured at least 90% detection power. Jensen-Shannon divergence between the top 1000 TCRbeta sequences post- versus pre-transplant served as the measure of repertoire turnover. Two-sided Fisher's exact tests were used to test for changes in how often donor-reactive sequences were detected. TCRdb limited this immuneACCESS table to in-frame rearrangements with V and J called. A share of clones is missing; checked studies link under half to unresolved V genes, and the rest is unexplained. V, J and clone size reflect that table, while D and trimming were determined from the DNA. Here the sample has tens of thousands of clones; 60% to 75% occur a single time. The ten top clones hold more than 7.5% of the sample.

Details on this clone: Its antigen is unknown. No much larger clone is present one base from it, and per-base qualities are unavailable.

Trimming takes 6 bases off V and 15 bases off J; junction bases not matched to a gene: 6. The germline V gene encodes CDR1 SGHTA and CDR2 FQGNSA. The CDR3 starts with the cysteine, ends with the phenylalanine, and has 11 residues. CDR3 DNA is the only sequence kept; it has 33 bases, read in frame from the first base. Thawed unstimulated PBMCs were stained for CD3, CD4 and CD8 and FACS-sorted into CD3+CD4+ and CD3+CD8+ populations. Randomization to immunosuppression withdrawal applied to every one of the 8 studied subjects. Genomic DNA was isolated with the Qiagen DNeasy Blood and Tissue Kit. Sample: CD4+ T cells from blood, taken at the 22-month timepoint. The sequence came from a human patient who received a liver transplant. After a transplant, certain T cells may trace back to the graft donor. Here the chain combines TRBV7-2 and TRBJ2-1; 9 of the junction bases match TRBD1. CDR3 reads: CASRPGTGLFF. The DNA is TGTGCCAGCAGACCCGGGACAGGGTTGTTCTTC.